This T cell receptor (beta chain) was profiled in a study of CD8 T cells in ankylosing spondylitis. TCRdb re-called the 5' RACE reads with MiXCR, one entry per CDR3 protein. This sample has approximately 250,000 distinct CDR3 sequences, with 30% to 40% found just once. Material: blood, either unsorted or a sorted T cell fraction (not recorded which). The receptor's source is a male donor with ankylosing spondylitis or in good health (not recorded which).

Here the CDR3 DNA reads TGTGCCAGCAGAGGGGGGCAGGAGACCCAGTACTTC. It is translated as CASRGGQETQYF. The chain carries TRBV12-3 or TRBV12-4 and TRBJ2-5; D could derive from TRBD1 or TRBD2 (6 bases each). V lost 6 bases, J lost 5 bases, and 10 bases lay in between. CDR3 size: 12 residues.